This entry lists 19 T cell receptor beta chains sequenced from one sample in a study of T cell changes during pregnancy in multiple sclerosis. The protocol was immunoSEQ multiplex PCR, while the TCRdb copy is restricted to in-frame clones and leaves out a portion. Of 56,000 or so clones listed, approximately 92% were seen once; the top ten hold approximately 0.62%. The sample in question was CD4+ T cells from peripheral blood mononuclear cells, obtained in the third trimester of pregnancy. These receptors came from a female donor with multiple sclerosis, enrolled in a pregnancy study.

The V and J genes are TRBV9 and TRBJ1-6, with D maybe TRBD1 (6 bases). The CDR3 extends over 16 amino acids. The germline V gene encodes CDR1 SGDLS and CDR2 YYNGEE. V lost 5 bases, J lost 10 bases, and 22 bases lay in between. CDR3 protein: CASSTDLQGYGSPLHF. CDR3 sequence (DNA): TGTGCCAGCAGTACGGATTTACAGGGATACGGATCACCCCTCCACTTT.

This chain joins TRBV7-9 and TRBJ2-7; D perhaps matches TRBD1 (6 bases). The CDR3 is 12 residues long. Looked up from germline, CDR1 is SEHNR and CDR2 is FQNEAQ (reference sequence). The germline V and J ends were trimmed by 1 base and 11 bases, with 12 bases remaining between them. The CDR3 DNA reads TGTGCCAGCAGCTTAGGTGGGGGCAGAAAGTACTTC. As protein: CASSLGGGRKYF.

The chain joins TRBV28 to TRBJ1-5, with D maybe TRBD1 (6 bases). Deletions cut 7 bases from V and 3 bases from J, with 7 bases between. The CDR3 covers 12 residues. Germline V gene sequence: CDR1 MDHEN, CDR2 SYDVKM. The CDR3 DNA reads as TGTGCCAGCACAGGGGTCAATCAGCCCCAGCATTTT. Its protein is CASTGVNQPQHF.

V is TRBV9 and J is TRBJ2-7, with 9 nucleotides matching TRBD2. From germline, CDR1 is SGDLS and CDR2 YYNGEE. The CDR3 loop spans 17 amino acids. The V gene end was trimmed by 0 bases and the J gene end by 5 bases; junction bases not matched to a gene: 12. CDR3 in DNA: TGTGCCAGCAGCGTAGCCCCCGGGGGACTAGCCCCTGACGAGCAGTACTTC. Its translation is CASSVAPGGLAPDEQYF.

This chain connects TRBV25-1 to TRBJ1-6; tentatively, D is TRBD1 (5 bases). Germline values: CDR1 MGHDK, CDR2 SYGVNS. This CDR3 spans 13 amino acids. V was shortened by 5 bases and J by 7 bases, with 9 bases between the two germline ends. Written as DNA, the CDR3 is TGTGCCAGCAGTTCAGGGAAAAATTCACCCCTCCACTTT. This codes for CASSSGKNSPLHF.

The chain has TRBV28 and TRBJ1-5, with D tentatively TRBD1 (5 bases). The CDR3 is made up of 16 amino acids. Trimming removed 6 bases at V and 2 bases at J, with 17 bases between. CDR1 is MDHEN, CDR2 SYDVKM, per germline. In DNA form, the CDR3 reads TGTGCCAGCAGCCCTTGGGAGGGGCCGGGCAATCAGCCCCAGCATTTT. As protein: CASSPWEGPGNQPQHF.

The rearrangement uses TRBV5-4 and TRBJ2-1, with 7 bases aligning to TRBD1. Per the germline V gene, CDR1 is SGHNT and CDR2 is YYREEE (reference sequence). V dropped 0 bases and J dropped 0; count of bases not matched to a gene: 12. The length of the CDR3 is 19 residues. Here the CDR3 reads CASSLVGTVASYSYNEQFF. CDR3 coding DNA: TGTGCCAGCAGCTTGGTCGGGACAGTCGCCAGTTACTCCTACAATGAGCAGTTCTTC.

The CDR3 DNA reads TGTGCCACCTTTTGGGGACTAGGCTACGAGCAGTACTTC. It is translated as CATFWGLGYEQYF. The chain combines TRBV2 with TRBJ2-7; TRBD2 matches at 8 bases. The CDR3 extends over 13 amino acids. V lost 10 bases, J lost 3 bases, and 8 bases stayed unmatched. Germline CDR1 and CDR2: SNHLY and FYNNEI.

The chain is built from TRBV9 and TRBJ2-1, with 12 bases lining up with TRBD2. With V trimmed by 3 bases and J by 4 bases, 5 bases remained unmatched. The length of the CDR3 is 16 residues. Germline V gives CDR1 SGDLS, CDR2 YYNGEE. CDR3: CASSGSGTSGYNEQFF. The CDR3 region has the DNA TGTGCCAGCAGCGGTTCCGGGACTAGCGGGTACAATGAGCAGTTCTTC.

This chain uses TRBV11-1 with TRBJ1-3; 8 bases map to TRBD1. This CDR3 region has 16 residues. Trimming removed 3 bases from V and 4 bases from J; junction bases left unmatched: 8. Germline V gene data show CDR1 as SGHAT and CDR2 as FQDESV (reference sequence). Here the CDR3 DNA reads TGTGCCAGCAGCTTTCGACAGGGGCCTGGAGGAAACACCATATATTTT. This encodes CASSFRQGPGGNTIYF.

The DNA for the CDR3 is TGTGCCTCAGGGACATTCTACGAGCAGTACTTC. Translated, it gives CASGTFYEQYF. The chain joins TRBV9 to TRBJ2-7; TRBD1 might be the D (6 bases). Deletions cut 10 bases from V and 3 bases from J, with 11 bases between. The CDR3 totals 11 residues. The germline V gene has CDR1 SGDLS and CDR2 YYNGEE.

V usage is TRBV19 and J usage is TRBJ1-5; D uncertain. This CDR3 comprises 14 residues. V was cut by 7 bases and J by 0 bases, with 10 bases left in between. Per the germline V gene, CDR1 is LNHDA and CDR2 is SQIVND (reference sequence). CDR3 DNA sequence: TGTGCCAGTAAGCATAACTATAGCAATCAGCCCCAGCATTTT. This gives the protein CASKHNYSNQPQHF.

This clone was seen once. The chain links TRBV20-1 to TRBJ1-1; D remains ambiguous. V was cut by 6 bases and J by 7 bases, with 6 bases left in between. In germline, CDR1 is DFQATT, CDR2 SNEGSKA (reference sequence). CDR3 length: 9 residues. CDR3 DNA: TGCAGTGCCCACAATGAAGCTTTCTTT. It codes for CSAHNEAFF.

V gene TRBV5-1 combines with J gene TRBJ2-3, with 8 bases matching TRBD2. Trimming removed 2 bases from V and 5 bases from J; junction bases left unmatched: 10. The CDR3 covers 16 residues. In germline, CDR1 is SGHRS, CDR2 YFSETQ. The CDR3 DNA reads TGCGCCAGCAGCTTTGGCGGGAGGAGCCGGGGAGATACGCAGTATTTT. Translated: CASSFGGRSRGDTQYF.

In DNA, the CDR3 is TGCGCCAGCAGCCAAGATGCACAGGGCTATGGCTACACCTTC. Amino acids: CASSQDAQGYGYTF. This chain joins TRBV4-3 and TRBJ1-2; the D gene is possibly TRBD1 (6 bases). CDR1 is LGHNA, CDR2 YSLEER, per germline. CDR3 length: 14 amino acids. V was clipped by 0 bases and J by 4 bases, with 9 bases between them.

This sequence joins TRBV27 and TRBJ1-2, with D perhaps TRBD1 (5 bases). V was cut by 4 bases and J by 0 bases, with 12 bases left in between. CDR1 MNHEY and CDR2 SMNVEV come from the germline V gene (reference sequence). The CDR3 covers 15 residues. The CDR3 here is CASSSTGTANYGYTF. The CDR3 DNA follows: TGTGCCAGCAGTTCCACAGGCACGGCTAACTATGGCTACACCTTC.

V and J are TRBV27 and TRBJ2-1; 14 bases are a match to TRBD2. With 2 bases clipped from V and 1 base from J, the junction kept 4 bases outside the gene matches. The CDR3 length is 18 residues. From germline, CDR1 is MNHEY and CDR2 SMNVEV (reference sequence). In DNA form, the CDR3 reads TGTGCCAGCAGTTTAAAGACTAGCGGGAGGGTTTCCTACAATGAGCAGTTCTTC. This sequence encodes CASSLKTSGRVSYNEQFF.

V gene TRBV6-6 combines with J gene TRBJ2-7; 8 nucleotides match TRBD2. The J segment lost 0 bases and the V segment lost 5 bases, leaving 3 bases of the junction unmatched. Germline assignment: CDR1 MNHNY and CDR2 SVGAGI (reference sequence). CDR3 length: 14 amino acids. The CDR3 region has the DNA TGTGCCAGCAGTAAGGGGACTAGCTCCTACGAGCAGTACTTC. This gives the protein CASSKGTSSYEQYF.

V and J are TRBV4-3 and TRBJ2-2; 9 nucleotides line up with TRBD1. The CDR3 contains 17 residues. The junction had 9 bases not matched to a gene; V was cut back by 1 base and J by 6 bases. Germline loops: CDR1 LGHNA, CDR2 YSLEER. CDR3 sequence reads: CASSQGGTGRWPGELFF. DNA of the CDR3: TGCGCCAGCAGCCAAGGAGGGACAGGGAGGTGGCCCGGGGAGCTGTTTTTT.